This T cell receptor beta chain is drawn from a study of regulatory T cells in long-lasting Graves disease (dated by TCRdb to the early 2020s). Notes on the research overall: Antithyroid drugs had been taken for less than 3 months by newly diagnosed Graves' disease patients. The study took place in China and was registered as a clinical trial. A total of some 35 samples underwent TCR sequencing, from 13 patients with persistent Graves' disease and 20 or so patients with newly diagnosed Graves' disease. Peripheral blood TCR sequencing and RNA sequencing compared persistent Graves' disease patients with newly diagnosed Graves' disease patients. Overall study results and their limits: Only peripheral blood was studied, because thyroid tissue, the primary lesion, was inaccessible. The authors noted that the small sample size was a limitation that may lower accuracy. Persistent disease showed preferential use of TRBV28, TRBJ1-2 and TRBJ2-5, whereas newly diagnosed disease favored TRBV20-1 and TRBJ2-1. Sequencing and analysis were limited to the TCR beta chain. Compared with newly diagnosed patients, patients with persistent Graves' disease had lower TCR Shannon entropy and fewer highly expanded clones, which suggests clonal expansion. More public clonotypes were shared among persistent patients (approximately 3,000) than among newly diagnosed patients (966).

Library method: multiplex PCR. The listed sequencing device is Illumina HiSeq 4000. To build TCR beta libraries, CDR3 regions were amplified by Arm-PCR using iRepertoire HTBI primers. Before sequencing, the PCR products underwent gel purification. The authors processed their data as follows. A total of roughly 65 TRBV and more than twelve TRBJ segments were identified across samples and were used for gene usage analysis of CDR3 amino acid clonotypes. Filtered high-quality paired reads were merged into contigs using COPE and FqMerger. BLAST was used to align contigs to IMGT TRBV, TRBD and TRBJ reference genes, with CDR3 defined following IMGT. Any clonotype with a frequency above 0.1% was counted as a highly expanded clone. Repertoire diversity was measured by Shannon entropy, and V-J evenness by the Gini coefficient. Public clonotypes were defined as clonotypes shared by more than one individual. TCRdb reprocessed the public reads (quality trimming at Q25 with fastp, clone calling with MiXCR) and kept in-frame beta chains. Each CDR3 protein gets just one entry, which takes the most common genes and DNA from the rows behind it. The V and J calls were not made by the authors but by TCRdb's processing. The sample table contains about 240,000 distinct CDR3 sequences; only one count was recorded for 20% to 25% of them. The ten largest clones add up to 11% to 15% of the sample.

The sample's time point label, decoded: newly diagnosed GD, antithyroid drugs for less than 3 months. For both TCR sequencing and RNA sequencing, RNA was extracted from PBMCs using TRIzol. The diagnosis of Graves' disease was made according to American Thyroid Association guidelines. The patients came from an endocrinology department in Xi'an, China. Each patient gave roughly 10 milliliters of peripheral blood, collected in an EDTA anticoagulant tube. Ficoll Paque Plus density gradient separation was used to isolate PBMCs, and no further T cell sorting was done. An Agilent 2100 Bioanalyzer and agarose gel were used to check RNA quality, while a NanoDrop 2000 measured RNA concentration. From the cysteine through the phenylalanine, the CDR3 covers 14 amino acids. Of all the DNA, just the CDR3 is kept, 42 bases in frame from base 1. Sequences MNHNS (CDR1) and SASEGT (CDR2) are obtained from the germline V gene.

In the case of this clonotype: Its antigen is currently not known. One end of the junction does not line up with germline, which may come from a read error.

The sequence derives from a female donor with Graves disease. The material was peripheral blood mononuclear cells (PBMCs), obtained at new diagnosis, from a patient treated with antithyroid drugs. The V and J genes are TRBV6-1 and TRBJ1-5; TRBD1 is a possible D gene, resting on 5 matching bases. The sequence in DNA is TGTACCAGCCGCCCTGGAGGGACCAATCAGCCCCAGCATTTT. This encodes CTSRPGGTNQPQHF.